The text below deals with one T cell receptor beta chain. Its antigen is not known. Germline and junction disagree at one end, which may indicate a read error. Germline assignment: CDR1 LNHDA and CDR2 SQIVND (reference sequence). The CDR3 runs 13 residues. Time point: neoterminal ileum biopsy at postoperative endoscopy, about 6 months after surgery. The sample originates from a study of T cell repertoires in ileal Crohn's disease. Study-wide findings and caveats: Active smokers at surgery had more clonal expansions than non-smokers.

Only in-frame clones appear in the TCRdb table, and some are missing; sequencing was by immunoSEQ multiplex PCR. Here the sample spans fewer than 4,500 clones, about 85% being singletons. The clonotype originates from an adult with Crohn's disease. V and J are TRBV19 and TRBJ1-3; a weak D match, TRBD1 (6 bases). Material: ileal tissue. CDR3 region: CASSIGADRTMDF. The CDR3 coding sequence is TGTGCCAGTAGTATTGGGGCGGACAGAACAATGGATTTT. Filled out from reference TRBV19 and TRBJ1-3, the complete variable domain reads DGGITQSPKYLFRKEGQNVTLSCEQNLNHDAMYWYRQDPGQGLRLIYYSQIVNDFQKGDIAEGYSVSREKKESFPLTVTSAQKNPTAFYLCASSIGADRTMDFGEGSWLTVV.